Following are 2 T cell receptor beta chains from one sample sequenced in a study of blood T cell repertoires in COVID-19. Here immunoSEQ multiplex PCR was the method, and the copy in TCRdb shows in-frame clones only, minus some. The sample yields about 45,000 clones, over 70% seen once. Sequencing used peripheral blood. These receptors originate from a human donor in a cohort sampled during active COVID-19.

This clone appeared once. The V and J genes are TRBV5-1 and TRBJ2-3; the D gene is possibly TRBD1 (6 bases). V was shortened by 5 bases and J by 4 bases, with 17 bases between the two germline ends. There are 15 residues in the CDR3. Germline values: CDR1 SGHRS, CDR2 YFSETQ. The CDR3 sequence is CASSEGTTMADTQYF. The CDR3 region has the DNA TGCGCCAGCAGTGAAGGGACAACGATGGCAGATACGCAGTATTTT.

The V gene is TRBV5-1, the J gene TRBJ1-1; D is possibly TRBD1 (5 bases). The CDR3 is 15 residues long. Germline V CDR1 and CDR2: SGHRS, YFSETQ. V lost 9 bases to trimming and J lost 0 bases, with 18 bases between them. This chain's CDR3 is CATSLGEGLNTEAFF. The CDR3 DNA reads TGCGCCACCTCCCTGGGGGAGGGCTTGAACACTGAAGCTTTCTTT.